This T cell receptor beta chain was identified during a study of cytomegalovirus exposure and HLA in healthy donors. Study-level results: Prediction of most subjects' HLA-A and HLA-B alleles by TCR beta sequences was reportedly accurate. The presence/absence work took it that sequencing depth was about the same across donors.

V shed 0 bases and J 4 bases; nucleotides not matched to a gene: 7. Germline V CDR1 and CDR2: MGHRA, YSYEKL. The CDR3 consists of 17 residues. This clone was seen a handful of times. Its target is not known. Primers: 60 Vbeta forward and 13 Jbeta reverse. Assay: immunoSEQ multiplex PCR; the TCRdb copy retains only in-frame clones and omits some. This repertoire shows 120,000 or so clones, over 9.5% found once; its top ten account for 4.6%. Sequencing was carried out using PBMCs. The rearrangement links TRBV4-1 to TRBJ1-4; 8 bases align to TRBD1. This receptor was obtained from a woman between 18 and 29 years old in good health and CMV-seropositive. The CDR3 loop is CASSQDLRGLGNEKLFF. CDR3 bases: TGCGCCAGCAGCCAAGATCTCAGGGGGCTAGGTAATGAAAAACTGTTTTTT.